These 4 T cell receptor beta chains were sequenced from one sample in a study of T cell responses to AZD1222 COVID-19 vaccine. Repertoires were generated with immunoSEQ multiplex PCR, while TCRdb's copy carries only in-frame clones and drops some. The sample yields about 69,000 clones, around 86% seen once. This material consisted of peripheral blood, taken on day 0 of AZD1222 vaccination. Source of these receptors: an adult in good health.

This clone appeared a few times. CDR3 nucleotides: TGCGCCAGCAGCTTGGCATGGACCAAGACTAGAGCAGAGACCCAGTACTTC. Amino acid sequence: CASSLAWTKTRAETQYF. The chain couples TRBV5-1 to TRBJ2-5; D possibly corresponds to TRBD2 (6 bases). The CDR3 is 17 residues long. The germline V gene has CDR1 SGHRS and CDR2 YFSETQ. Between the trimmed V and J ends, which lost 0 bases and 4 bases, there was a span of 19 bases. The entire variable domain, with the rest obtained from reference TRBV5-1 and TRBJ2-5, is as follows: KAGVTQTPRYLIKTRGQQVTLSCSPISGHRSVSWYQQTPGQGLQFLFEYFSETQRNKGNFPGRFSGRQFSNSRSEMNVSTLELGDSALYLCASSLAWTKTRAETQYFGPGTRLLVL.

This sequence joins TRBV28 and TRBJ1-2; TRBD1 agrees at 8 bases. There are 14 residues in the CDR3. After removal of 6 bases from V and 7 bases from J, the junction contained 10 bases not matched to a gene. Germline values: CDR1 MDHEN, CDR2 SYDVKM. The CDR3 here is CASRSRTGRGGYTF. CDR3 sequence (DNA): TGTGCCAGCAGATCTCGGACAGGGCGGGGTGGCTACACCTTC.

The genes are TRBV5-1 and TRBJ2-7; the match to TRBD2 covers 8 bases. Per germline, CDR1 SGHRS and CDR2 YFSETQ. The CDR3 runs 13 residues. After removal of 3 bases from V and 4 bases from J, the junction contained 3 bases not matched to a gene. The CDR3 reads CASSSGTRYEQYF. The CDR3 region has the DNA TGCGCCAGCAGCTCCGGGACTAGGTACGAGCAGTACTTC. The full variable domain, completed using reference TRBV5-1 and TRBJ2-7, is KAGVTQTPRYLIKTRGQQVTLSCSPISGHRSVSWYQQTPGQGLQFLFEYFSETQRNKGNFPGRFSGRQFSNSRSEMNVSTLELGDSALYLCASSSGTRYEQYFGPGTRLTVT.

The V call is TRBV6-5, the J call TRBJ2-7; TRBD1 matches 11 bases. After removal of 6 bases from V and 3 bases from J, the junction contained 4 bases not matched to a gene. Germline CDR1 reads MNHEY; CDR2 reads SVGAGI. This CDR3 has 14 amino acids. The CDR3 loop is CASSRDRGYYEQYF. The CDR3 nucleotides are TGTGCCAGCAGCCGGGACAGGGGGTACTACGAGCAGTACTTC.